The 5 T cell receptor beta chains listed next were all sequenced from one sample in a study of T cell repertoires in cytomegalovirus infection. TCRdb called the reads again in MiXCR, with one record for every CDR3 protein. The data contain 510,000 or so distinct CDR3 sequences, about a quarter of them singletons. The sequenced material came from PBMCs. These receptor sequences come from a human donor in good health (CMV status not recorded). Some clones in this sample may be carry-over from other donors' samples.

CDR3 nucleotide sequence: TGTGCCAGCGGACCGGGACAGGGGGTTAAAGAGACCCAGTACTTC. Encoded protein: CASGPGQGVKETQYF. The V call is TRBV28, the J call TRBJ2-5; TRBD1 agrees at 11 bases. Unmatched junction bases numbered 8, after V lost 8 bases and J lost 3 bases. Per germline, CDR1 MDHEN and CDR2 SYDVKM. The CDR3 consists of 15 residues. The whole variable domain, remainder taken from reference TRBV28 and TRBJ2-5, is DVKVTQSSRYLVKRTGEKVFLECVQDMDHENMFWYRQDPGLGLRLIYFSYDVKMKEKGDIPEGYSVSREKKERFSLILESASTNQTSMYLCASGPGQGVKETQYFGPGTRLLVL.

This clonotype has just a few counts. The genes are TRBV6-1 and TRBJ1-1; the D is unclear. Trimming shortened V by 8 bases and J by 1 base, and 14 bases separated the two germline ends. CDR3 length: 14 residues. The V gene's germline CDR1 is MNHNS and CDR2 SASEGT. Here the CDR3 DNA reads TGTGCCAGCCAAACCGACGGTTCGAACACTGAAGCTTTCTTT. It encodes CASQTDGSNTEAFF.

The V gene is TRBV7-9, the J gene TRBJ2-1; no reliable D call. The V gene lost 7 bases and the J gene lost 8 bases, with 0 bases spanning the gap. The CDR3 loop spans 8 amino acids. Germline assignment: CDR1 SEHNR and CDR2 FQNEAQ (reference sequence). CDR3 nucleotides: TGTGCCAGCAATGAGCAGTTCTTC. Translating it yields CASNEQFF.

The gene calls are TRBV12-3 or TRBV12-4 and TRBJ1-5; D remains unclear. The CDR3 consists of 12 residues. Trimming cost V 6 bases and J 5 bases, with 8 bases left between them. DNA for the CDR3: TGTGCCAGCAGCTTCTCGGATCAGCCCCAGCATTTT. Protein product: CASSFSDQPQHF.

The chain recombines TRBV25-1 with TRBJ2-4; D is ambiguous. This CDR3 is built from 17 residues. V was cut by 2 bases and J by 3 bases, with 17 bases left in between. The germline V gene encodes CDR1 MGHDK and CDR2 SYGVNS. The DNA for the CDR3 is TGTGCCAGCAGTGAAATCGGCGGCTCAGCAGGCAAAAACATTCAGTACTTC. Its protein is CASSEIGGSAGKNIQYF.